This TCR beta chain was recovered during a study of tumor and adjacent non-tumor tissue in lung cancer. Across the study: Samples averaged about 3.8 million productive TCRbeta reads each.

A modified ARM-PCR protocol with three rounds of nested PCR amplified TCRbeta. TCRdb independently ran MiXCR on the multiplex PCR reads; one entry per CDR3 protein. This sample has approximately 120,000 distinct CDR3 sequences, with about 63% found just once. No cell sorting was done before RNA was extracted from the tissue. The normal lung tissue was taken more than 3 cm from the tumor edge. The CDR3 loop spans 13 amino acids. Trimming cost V 0 bases and J 4 bases, with 7 bases left between them. CDR1 and CDR2 (germline): SGHRS, YFSETQ. The specimen was distant non-tumor lung tissue. This TCR came from a man aged 60 to 75 with non-small cell lung cancer. This chain connects TRBV5-1 to TRBJ1-2; a possible D gene is TRBD1 (5 bases). This chain's CDR3 is CASSLDDSYGYTF. CDR3 sequence (DNA): TGCGCCAGCAGCTTGGATGACAGCTATGGCTACACCTTC. Combining the CDR3 with reference TRBV5-1 and TRBJ1-2 gives the whole variable domain KAGVTQTPRYLIKTRGQQVTLSCSPISGHRSVSWYQQTPGQGLQFLFEYFSETQRNKGNFPGRFSGRQFSNSRSEMNVSTLELGDSALYLCASSLDDSYGYTFGSGTRLTVV.